This TCR beta chain was captured in a study of beta chain features in type 1 diabetes (dated by TCRdb to the late 2010s). Study-wide context: No differences in mean age, gender distribution, total cell number or subset yield were found between patients and healthy donors. A total of approximately 100,000,000 sorted cells were examined across all samples, and the number of cells per subset was strongly correlated with RNA yield. In the study, TCRB repertoires of sorted circulating CD4+ T cell subsets from recently diagnosed type 1 diabetes patients were compared with those of matched healthy donors. Regulatory and stem cell-like memory subsets were obtained from only 8 patients and roughly eight healthy donors, while naive and central memory subsets were obtained from all 28 donors. Results the study describes overall, beyond this receptor: PCR may preferentially amplify shorter templates, but because patient and control samples were amplified and corrected together, any resulting skew would affect both groups equally. Because cDNA was sequenced instead of genomic DNA, highly expressing activated cells could be over-represented, though the groups showed no difference in activation or CD3 levels. Because the HLA sub-analyses included only small numbers of individuals, any influence of HLA type on TCRB rearrangement was left unresolved. At VDJ recombination sites, type 1 diabetes patients had fewer insertions and more deleted nucleotides, which implies abnormalities in thymic rearrangement. A moderate but significant shortening of TCRB CDR3 length was observed in type 1 diabetes patients in all four CD4+ subsets. Naive, central memory and regulatory TCRB repertoires appeared to be more similar among patients than among healthy donors.

All of the isolated RNA was reverse transcribed with the High Capacity cDNA Reverse Transcription Kit, so expressed TCRB transcripts were sequenced. Deep immunoSEQ sequencing was applied to naive, central memory and regulatory T cell samples, giving an average of roughly 3.5 million total reads per sample. Sorted cells were lysed in RLT buffer, and RNA was extracted using DNase-treated RNeasy Micro or Mini kits according to cell number. To prevent cross-contamination, each cell subset was processed individually, whereas patient and healthy donor samples were processed jointly. Using the immunoSEQ multiplex PCR, TCRB sequences were amplified from cDNA into 87-bp fragments spanning the CDR3 region. Sequencing of the amplicons was performed on the Illumina HiSeq platform. As for the authors' bioinformatics: Synthetic template baselines were used to correct PCR bias computationally, reads within Hamming distance 2 were collapsed together, and singletons that could not be merged were discarded. Reads were aligned against IMGT to assign V, D and J genes, CDR3 length and insertions or deletions at six rearrangement sites. Within each subset, clonotype counts were normalized to sorted cell number, after which true diversity and Gini coefficients were computed with the tcR R package. Repertoire sharing was quantified using the overlap coefficient calculated on TCRB nucleotide sequences. Out-of-frame TCRB sequences from naive cells were analyzed to stand in for the pre-selection repertoire. The table comes from immuneACCESS by way of TCRdb, which keeps in-frame sequences with V and J called. Part of the clones is missing from these tables; in studies checked, under half for an unresolved V gene and the rest for unknown reasons. That table furnishes V, J and clone size, whereas the DNA furnished D and trimming. The sample records approximately 470,000 clones, roughly 31% of which are singletons. The top ten hold around 0.065% of the sample.

A single peripheral blood draw of around 120 mL on average was collected from each donor into heparinised tubes. A BD FACSAria II and a panel including CD45RO, CCR7, CD25, CD127, CD95 and CD27 were used to sort naive, central memory, regulatory and stem cell-like memory CD4+ T cells. Purity was above 95% for every sorted population. PBMCs were separated immediately by Lymphoprep density gradient centrifugation and were stained directly, without being cultured. So that batch effects would be minimized, each experiment stained and sorted samples in pairs, pairing one healthy donor with one patient. Trimming takes 4 bases from V and 0 bases from J, and the germline ends sit 5 bases apart. The CDR3, cysteine through phenylalanine, is 14 amino acids long. Only the CDR3 portion is preserved as DNA: 42 bases, with reading frame beginning at the first base. Reading the germline V gene gives CDR1 SGHRS and CDR2 YFSETQ.

With respect to this clone: Which antigen it targets is not known. No base quality values were provided; no much bigger clone lies one nucleotide off.

This chain joins TRBV5-1 to TRBJ2-6; the D gene is not confidently resolved. The clonotype was recovered from a man younger than 30 in good health. The specimen sequenced was naive CD4+ T cells from blood. This specimen's cell subset or site label, interpreted: true naive CD4+ T cells. This receptor has the CDR3 CASSPISGANVLTF. The sequenced DNA: TGCGCCAGCAGCCCTATCTCTGGGGCCAACGTCCTGACTTTC.